This TCR beta chain was obtained from a study of T cell repertoires in cytomegalovirus infection. Background on the study: Public TCR beta signatures were indicative of both CMV infection and a matching HLA type.

TCRdb re-called the reads with MiXCR, one entry per CDR3 protein. The data show hundreds of thousands of distinct CDR3 sequences, about 33% seen once. This clonotype was seen just once. Its antigen remains unidentified. Study-wide results and caveats: HLA-C-restricted, CMV-specific TCR beta clonotypes were dominant ex vivo. Identification of carriers of CMV plus the relevant HLA was performed using cumulative public TCR beta family frequency.

Germline values: CDR1 SGHTA, CDR2 FQGNSA. The CDR3 is 15 amino acids. The V segment lost 5 bases and the J segment 4 bases; nucleotides outside the gene matches: 9. Specimen: cultured PBMCs, collected from culture after CMV antigen stimulation. This clonotype originated in a human donor in good health (CMV status not recorded). Some clones in this sample may be carry-over from other donors' samples. The V gene is TRBV7-2, the J gene TRBJ2-5; 8 positions match TRBD2. CDR3 bases: TGTGCCAGCAGCCCGTTCGCCCGGGGGGGAGAGACCCAGTACTTC. Encoded protein: CASSPFARGGETQYF. The full variable domain, rest sourced from reference TRBV7-2 and TRBJ2-5, is GAGVSQSPSNKVTEKGKDVELRCDPISGHTALYWYRQSLGQGLEFLIYFQGNSAPDKSGLPSDRFSAERTGGSVSTLTIQRTQQEDSAVYLCASSPFARGGETQYFGPGTRLLVL.